This T cell receptor (beta chain) derives from a study of T-cell memory formation after mild COVID-19. Study information: The TCR clusters were mostly specific to one donor. Study results and limitations: Among CD4+ contracting clones, most were CM and EM, and CD8+ ones EMRA.

5'RACE with constant-segment primers yielded barcoded, UMI-tagged TCR alpha and TCR beta cDNA libraries. Each CDR3 protein gets one entry after TCRdb re-called the 5' RACE reads with MiXCR. The sample has some 440,000 distinct CDR3 sequences; approximately 23% are singletons. The V gene's germline CDR1 is SGHRS and CDR2 YFSETQ. CDR3 length equals 17 residues. Deletions cut 4 bases from V and 0 bases from J, with 19 bases between. Concerning this clonotype: Antigen specificity is unknown.

The source material was PBMCs or a T cell subset sorted from them (not recorded which). This chain joins TRBV5-1 and TRBJ2-5, with no clear D. This clonotype originated in an adult woman who had mild COVID-19 (a few samples of this study predate the infection). Cell type and time point are not known. DNA of the CDR3: TGCGCCAGCAGCCCCGGGTCCTCCTCAGGCTACCAAGAGACCCAGTACTTC. It codes for CASSPGSSSGYQETQYF.